This entry lists 26 T cell receptor beta chains sequenced from one sample in a study of blood T cell repertoires in COVID-19. The table came from immunoSEQ multiplex PCR; TCRdb's copy has only in-frame clones and leaves some out. The data show about 140,000 clones, around 82% seen once. The sample was PBMCs or T cells enriched from blood (not recorded which). The receptors come from a man aged 35-49 years with acute COVID-19.

V gene TRBV30 combines with J gene TRBJ2-3, with 10 bases identical to TRBD1. Losses at the gene ends were 3 bases for V and 4 bases for J; bases not matched to a gene: 4. The CDR3 extends over 14 amino acids. CDR1 GTSNPN and CDR2 SVGIG come from the germline V gene (reference sequence). CDR3 nucleotide sequence: TGTGCCTGGAGCCGGGACAGGGGTGCAGATACGCAGTATTTT. Amino acid sequence: CAWSRDRGADTQYF.

This chain joins TRBV7-9 and TRBJ2-2; 10 nucleotides agree with TRBD2. CDR1 is SEHNR, CDR2 FQNEAQ, per germline (reference sequence). Trimming at V came to 4 bases and at J to 5 bases, leaving 4 bases not matched to a gene. The CDR3 covers 15 residues. The CDR3 is CASSYLAGVTGELFF. The CDR3 DNA reads as TGTGCCAGCAGCTATCTAGCGGGAGTAACCGGGGAGCTGTTTTTT.

The chain joins TRBV29-1 to TRBJ1-1; unclear D gene. CDR1 is SQVTM, CDR2 ANQGSEA, per germline. This CDR3 is built from 12 residues. Deletions cut 4 bases from V and 1 base from J, with 7 bases between. In DNA, the CDR3 is TGCAGCGTTGGTGAGTGGAACACTGAAGCTTTCTTT. Translation: CSVGEWNTEAFF.

The J gene is TRBJ2-1, the V gene TRBV6-2 or TRBV6-3, with D hard to call. The CDR3 totals 12 residues. V was cut by 5 bases and J by 9 bases, with 11 bases left in between. Per the germline V gene, CDR1 is MNHEY and CDR2 is SVGEGT. The CDR3 sequence is CASSRVPAEQFF. DNA for the CDR3: TGTGCCAGCAGTCGGGTCCCGGCTGAGCAGTTCTTC.

The V and J genes are TRBV6-1 and TRBJ2-7; 12 nucleotides match TRBD2. Germline lookup yields CDR1 MNHNS and CDR2 SASEGT. This CDR3 has 15 amino acids. V shed 6 bases, J shed 2 bases, and the junction held 5 bases outside the gene matches. The CDR3 loop is CASRPLAGGAYEQYF. The DNA for the CDR3 is TGTGCCAGCAGGCCCCTAGCGGGAGGGGCCTACGAGCAGTACTTC.

The genes are TRBV5-1 and TRBJ1-3, with a tentative D call TRBD1 (6 bases). Trimming pared 0 bases from V and 0 bases from J, leaving 13 bases between. The CDR3 spans 17 residues. Germline V lookup: CDR1 SGHRS, CDR2 YFSETQ. The CDR3 loop is CASSLGPTGFSGNTIYF. CDR3 DNA: TGCGCCAGCAGCTTGGGACCTACAGGGTTCTCTGGAAACACCATATATTTT. Full variable domain (missing parts from reference TRBV5-1 and TRBJ1-3): KAGVTQTPRYLIKTRGQQVTLSCSPISGHRSVSWYQQTPGQGLQFLFEYFSETQRNKGNFPGRFSGRQFSNSRSEMNVSTLELGDSALYLCASSLGPTGFSGNTIYFGEGSWLTVV.

The chain is built from TRBV14 and TRBJ2-5; the D is unclear. V lost 2 bases to trimming and J lost 5 bases, with 6 bases between them. Germline CDR1 SGHDN, CDR2 FVKESK. The CDR3 has 12 residues. CDR3 loop: CASSQTRETQYF. CDR3 in DNA: TGTGCCAGCAGCCAAACACGCGAGACCCAGTACTTC.

The chain links TRBV11-2 to TRBJ1-1; 8 nucleotides agree with TRBD1. The germline V gene encodes CDR1 SGHAT and CDR2 FQNNGV. V lost 1 base and J lost 5; bases outside the gene matches: 15. CDR3 size: 18 residues. This chain's CDR3 is CASSLARGQGGGVTEAFF. As DNA, the CDR3 is TGTGCCAGCAGCTTAGCCCGAGGACAGGGAGGTGGGGTTACTGAAGCTTTCTTT.

The chain recombines TRBV7-2 with TRBJ2-2; D is perhaps TRBD1 (6 bases). The CDR3 sequence is 15 residues long. V was cut by 1 base and J by 4 bases, with 10 bases left in between. Germline CDR1 is SGHTA and CDR2 is FQGNSA. In nucleotides, the CDR3 is TGTGCCAGCAGCTTAGGGGGGCGGGCCACCGGGGAGCTGTTTTTT. Translating it yields CASSLGGRATGELFF.

This chain links TRBV28 with TRBJ1-2; unclear D gene. V gave up 7 bases and J gave up 0 bases, with 9 bases separating them. Germline values: CDR1 MDHEN, CDR2 SYDVKM. The CDR3 is 13 residues long. The CDR3 nucleotides are TGTGCCAGCACTACAGCTACTAACTATGGCTACACCTTC. This gives the protein CASTTATNYGYTF.

J is TRBJ1-2 and V is TRBV24-1; no firm D call. The germline CDR1 and CDR2 sequences are KGHDR and SFDVKD. Trimming took off 3 bases at V and 10 bases at J, with 11 bases between the two ends. The CDR3 runs 12 residues. Written as DNA, the CDR3 is TGTGCCACCAGTGATAACGCGGATTCCTACACCTTC. The encoded protein is CATSDNADSYTF.

The chain joins TRBV9 to TRBJ1-3; no firm D call. The CDR3 runs to 15 residues. Per germline, CDR1 SGDLS and CDR2 YYNGEE. V gave up 0 bases and J gave up 4 bases, with 11 bases separating them. This CDR3 is CASSVDMTTGNTIYF. CDR3 nucleotides: TGTGCCAGCAGCGTAGATATGACAACCGGAAACACCATATATTTT.

This chain joins TRBV29-1 and TRBJ2-1, with TRBD2 matching over 9 bases. V shed 1 base, J shed 3 bases, and the junction held 7 bases outside the gene matches. Looked up from germline, CDR1 is SQVTM and CDR2 is ANQGSEA. The CDR3 covers 16 residues. CDR3 DNA: TGCAGCGTTGAAGGATTACTAGCGGGCCACTACAATGAGCAGTTCTTC. This sequence encodes CSVEGLLAGHYNEQFF.

The chain combines TRBV15 with TRBJ2-7; no clear D gene. This CDR3 is 13 amino acids long. V lost 6 bases and J lost 3, with 12 bases in between. Germline V gene sequence: CDR1 LNHNV, CDR2 YYDKDF (reference sequence). CDR3 bases: TGTGCCACCAGTACACGGCTAGGCTACGAGCAGTACTTC. It specifies CATSTRLGYEQYF.

The V and J genes are TRBV11-2 and TRBJ1-2; D is possibly TRBD1 (6 bases). Germline V lookup: CDR1 SGHAT, CDR2 FQNNGV. The V and J ends lost 5 bases and 8 bases respectively, with 21 bases between them. There are 15 residues in the CDR3. The chain's CDR3 is CASSPWERDTQGYTF. The DNA of the CDR3 is TGTGCCAGCAGCCCATGGGAACGGGACACACAAGGCTACACCTTC.

This rearrangement joins TRBV5-4 to TRBJ1-6, with D tentatively TRBD1 (5 bases). Germline V gene data show CDR1 as SGHNT and CDR2 as YYREEE (reference sequence). V lost 4 bases and J lost 7, with 12 bases in between. This CDR3 has 14 residues. This chain's CDR3 is CASSLGRENSPLHF. DNA for the CDR3: TGTGCCAGCAGCCTGGGACGGGAAAATTCACCCCTCCACTTT.

The gene calls are TRBV11-2 and TRBJ1-2; D remains ambiguous. V gave up 2 bases and J gave up 1 base, with 8 bases separating them. Germline lookup yields CDR1 SGHAT and CDR2 FQNNGV. The CDR3 extends over 14 amino acids. The CDR3 sequence is CASSLSEGNYGYTF. In DNA form, the CDR3 reads TGTGCCAGCAGCTTATCGGAGGGTAACTATGGCTACACCTTC.

DNA for the CDR3: TGTGCCAGCAGCCCTAGACTAGCGGGGGGGATTCTTCTCGAGCAGTACTTC. The encoded protein is CASSPRLAGGILLEQYF. The chain has TRBV11-2 and TRBJ2-7; TRBD2 aligns across 14 bases. The CDR3 length is 17 residues. V lost 5 bases, J lost 6 bases, and 12 bases stayed unmatched. Germline CDR1 and CDR2: SGHAT and FQNNGV.

The CDR3 here is CASSPGMGTYEQYF. The CDR3 nucleotides are TGTGCCAGTAGTCCGGGGATGGGGACCTACGAGCAGTACTTC. The rearrangement uses TRBV19 and TRBJ2-7; a possible D gene is TRBD2 (5 bases). The CDR3 runs 14 residues. Trimming pared 5 bases from V and 2 bases from J, leaving 13 bases between. The germline gives CDR1 LNHDA, CDR2 SQIVND (reference sequence).

The CDR3 sequence: CASRLTGGIAGELFF. The CDR3 DNA reads TGTGCCAGCAGACTGACAGGGGGCATCGCCGGGGAGCTGTTTTTT. This sequence joins TRBV2 and TRBJ2-2; 10 positions agree with TRBD1. CDR3 length: 15 amino acids. Germline values: CDR1 SNHLY, CDR2 FYNNEI. V was pared by 6 bases and J by 6 bases, with 7 bases of the junction left unmatched.

CDR3 in DNA: TGCAGCGTTACTAGCGAAGGCGGGGAGCTGTTTTTT. Its protein product is CSVTSEGGELFF. The chain uses TRBV29-1 and TRBJ2-2, with 7 nucleotides matching TRBD2. V lost 5 bases and J lost 7; bases outside the gene matches: 4. This CDR3 is 12 amino acids long. CDR1 and CDR2 (germline): SQVTM, ANQGSEA.

J is TRBJ1-5 and V is TRBV7-2, with D possibly TRBD1 on 6 matching bases. V lost 1 base to trimming and J lost 3 bases, with 10 bases between them. Germline CDR1 and CDR2: SGHTA and FQGNSA. This CDR3 is 15 amino acids long. The CDR3 DNA sequence: TGTGCCAGCAGCTTAGTAGGACAGAACAATCAGCCCCAGCATTTT. This gives the protein CASSLVGQNNQPQHF.

The rearrangement joins TRBV2 to TRBJ1-5, with 11 bases aligning to TRBD1. The germline CDR1 and CDR2 sequences are SNHLY and FYNNEI. The CDR3 has 14 residues. V shed 6 bases, J shed 7 bases, and the junction held 5 bases outside the gene matches. CDR3 DNA: TGTGCCAGCAGCCGCGGGACAGGGGGGCAGCCCCAGCATTTT. Translation: CASSRGTGGQPQHF.

The J gene is TRBJ2-5, the V gene TRBV10-2; TRBD1 matches at 12 bases. After removal of 0 bases from V and 5 bases from J, the junction contained 4 bases not matched to a gene. This CDR3 has 16 amino acids. CDR1 WSHSY and CDR2 SAAADI come from the germline V gene. CDR3 bases: TGCGCCAGCAGTGAGTCTGGGACAGGGGGCGGGGAGACCCAGTACTTC. Its protein product is CASSESGTGGGETQYF.

This clone was picked up a small number of times. V is TRBV4-2 and J is TRBJ1-6; the match to TRBD1 covers 10 bases. This CDR3 has 16 amino acids. V was clipped by 4 bases and J by 5 bases; unmatched bases: 5. The V gene's germline CDR1 is LGHNA and CDR2 YNFKEQ. CDR3 residues: CASSLTGTGDNSPLHF. The CDR3 coding sequence is TGTGCCAGCAGCCTCACCGGGACAGGGGATAATTCACCCCTCCACTTT.

The chain joins TRBV19 to TRBJ1-2; no definite D call. From germline, CDR1 is LNHDA and CDR2 SQIVND (reference sequence). V was pared by 6 bases and J by 1 base, with 9 bases between. The CDR3 length is 13 residues. CDR3 loop: CASSSVSNYGYTF. In nucleotides, the CDR3 is TGTGCCAGTAGCTCCGTCAGTAACTATGGCTACACCTTC.